This T cell receptor beta chain stems from a study of T cell responses to AZD1222 COVID-19 vaccine. Method: immunoSEQ multiplex PCR; TCRdb's copy keeps in-frame clones and lacks some. The table includes fewer than 110,000 clones, 89% detected once. Looked up from germline, CDR1 is SGHVS and CDR2 is FQNEAQ. Trimming pared 1 base from V and 3 bases from J, leaving 15 bases between. The CDR3 is 16 amino acids. This clone was picked up one time. This clonotype originated in an adult in good health. The sample in question was peripheral blood, obtained on day 0 of AZD1222 vaccination. The chain has TRBV7-8 and TRBJ1-2; a possible D gene is TRBD1 (5 bases). DNA for the CDR3: TGTGCCAGCAGCTTAGGAGGGGTTCCACCGTACTATGGCTACACCTTC. It codes for CASSLGGVPPYYGYTF.